This note documents a single T cell receptor beta chain sequence. Germline CDR1 reads DFQATT; CDR2 reads SNEGSKA (reference sequence). The length of the CDR3 is 13 residues. V dropped 6 bases and J dropped 0 bases, with 12 bases sitting between them. TCRdb used MiXCR to reprocess the RT-PCR reads, holding one entry per CDR3 protein. Counted here are about 680,000 distinct CDR3 sequences, 11% to 15% occurring once; the ten biggest clones make up 3.6%. The chain uses TRBV20-1 and TRBJ2-7; D gene uncertain. Sequenced: memory CD4+ T cells from blood. This TCR was sampled from a female donor in good health, serving as a healthy control. As DNA, the CDR3 is TGCAGTGCCGCCCGGACCAGCTCCTACGAGCAGTACTTC. Residues: CSAARTSSYEQYF.